The TCR beta chain under discussion was sequenced for a study of blood T cell repertoires in COVID-19. Study overall: T cells, B-cell-depleted T cells, or PBMCs provided the cDNA or gDNA that served as material.

This clone was found once. Per the authors' pipeline: Estimation of nucleated cell counts was performed using reference gene primer amplification. Profiling relied on immunoSEQ multiplex PCR, and the TCRdb table lists in-frame clones only, not all of them. V and J calls and clone size are given by that table; D and trimming were obtained from the DNA. This sample has around 220,000 clones, with approximately 84% found just once. The V and J ends lost 6 bases and 5 bases respectively, with 20 bases between them. Germline-derived CDR1 and CDR2 are SGHRS and YFSETQ. The CDR3 extends over 15 amino acids. The receptor comes from a woman older than 75 with COVID-19, enrolled during active disease. This chain uses TRBV5-1 with TRBJ2-5; maybe TRBD2 (6 bases). The specimen sequenced was peripheral blood. The CDR3 DNA sequence: TGCGCCAGCACCCTTGGAGGCGGGAATCGGGAGACCCAGTACTTC. Its protein is CASTLGGGNRETQYF.